This TCR beta chain was sequenced in a study of blood T cell repertoires in COVID-19. Across the study: Specimens from acute and convalescent COVID-19 originated in the United States, Italy and Spain. T cells, B-cell-depleted T cells, or PBMCs provided the cDNA or gDNA that served as material.

In the original analysis: Nucleated cell number was recorded as an estimate derived from reference gene primer amplification. Libraries were prepared by immunoSEQ multiplex PCR; TCRdb keeps only in-frame clonotypes and omits some of them. Clonal size and the V and J genes are those of that table, whereas D and trimming came from the DNA. The profile covers some 240,000 clones, with roughly 85% appearing a single time and roughly 2.2% taken by the ten largest. Seattle's cohort entered during active infection and was followed longitudinally. This CDR3 contains 13 residues. The germline V and J ends were trimmed by 1 base and 6 bases, with 7 bases remaining between them. Germline assignment: CDR1 SGDLS and CDR2 YYNGEE. This clone was seen just once.

The source material was peripheral blood. The rearrangement uses TRBV9 and TRBJ2-2, with D tentatively TRBD2 (5 bases). This clonotype originated in a woman between 70 and 85 years old with COVID-19, enrolled during active disease. The CDR3 coding sequence is TGTGCCAGCAGCGTATCCGGGGCCGGGGAGCTGTTTTTT. The encoded protein is CASSVSGAGELFF. The whole variable domain, filled in from reference TRBV9 and TRBJ2-2, reads DSGVTQTPKHLITATGQRVTLRCSPRSGDLSVYWYQQSLDQGLQFLIQYYNGEERAKGNILERFSAQQFPDLHSELNLSSLELGDSALYFCASSVSGAGELFFGEGSRLTVL.